This is a list of T cell receptor beta chains from one sample in a study of blood T cell repertoires in COVID-19. Method: immunoSEQ multiplex PCR; TCRdb's copy keeps in-frame clones and lacks some. The sample lists over 130,000 clones, 85% to 90% occurring once. Material for sequencing was peripheral blood. The receptors derive from a woman older than 75 with acute or convalescent COVID-19. CDR3s include the opening cysteine and the closing phenylalanine or tryptophan. A D gene is named only where the DNA matches it firmly. Rows may omit the clone size; those that give it use once, few, many or a size class.

TRBV11-2	TRBJ1-2	.	.	CASSLRREMGYTF	TGTGCCAGCAGCTTAAGAAGGGAGATGGGCTACACCTTC
TRBV7-2	TRBJ1-1	.	TRBD1	CASSRDRNTEAFF	TGTGCCAGCAGCCGGGACAGGAACACTGAAGCTTTCTTT
TRBV9	TRBJ1-2	.	.	CASSVAPGASYGYTF	TGTGCCAGCAGCGTAGCGCCAGGGGCTTCCTATGGCTACACCTTC
TRBV7-9	TRBJ1-2	.	TRBD1	CASSQTGMAYGYTF	TGTGCCAGCAGCCAGACAGGGATGGCCTATGGCTACACCTTC
TRBV5-1	TRBJ2-7	.	.	CASSLGQGGGEQYF	TGCGCCAGCAGCTTGGGGCAGGGAGGAGGCGAGCAGTACTTC
TRBV6-5	TRBJ1-2	once	.	CASRMGSGYGYTF	TGTGCCAGCAGAATGGGGTCGGGGTATGGCTACACCTTC
TRBV19	TRBJ1-3	.	.	CASSSGLGVGGNTIYF	TGTGCCAGTAGCTCCGGTCTAGGGGTAGGTGGAAACACCATATATTTT
TRBV2	TRBJ1-1	.	.	CASSQDRNTEAFF	TGTGCCAGCAGTCAGGACAGGAACACTGAAGCTTTCTTT
TRBV11-1	TRBJ2-7	.	.	CASSLNRAYEQYF	TGTGCCAGCAGCCTCAACAGGGCATACGAGCAGTACTTC
TRBV9	TRBJ1-1	.	TRBD1	CASSAAPAGQGWTEAFF	TGTGCCAGCAGCGCAGCACCCGCGGGACAGGGTTGGACTGAAGCTTTCTTT
TRBV19	TRBJ2-7	.	TRBD1	CASSIEGIGQGYTYEQYF	TGTGCCAGTAGTATAGAAGGTATCGGACAGGGATATACCTACGAGCAGTACTTC
TRBV4-3	TRBJ1-1	once	.	CASSQQIYGNTEAFF	TGCGCCAGCAGCCAACAAATTTACGGGAACACTGAAGCTTTCTTT
TRBV7-9	TRBJ1-2	.	.	CASSPMGSGTSYGYTF	TGTGCCAGCAGCCCAATGGGGTCCGGGACATCCTATGGCTACACCTTC
TRBV2	TRBJ1-1	.	.	CASSDYTGNTEAFF	TGTGCCAGCAGTGATTACACAGGTAACACTGAAGCTTTCTTT
TRBV5-1	TRBJ2-2	.	TRBD1	CASDPGGNTGELFF	TGCGCCAGTGATCCAGGGGGCAACACCGGGGAGCTGTTTTTT
TRBV20-1	TRBJ1-1	.	.	CSARDNREAFF	TGCAGTGCTAGAGATAACAGGGAAGCTTTCTTT
TRBV29-1	TRBJ1-2	.	.	CSVDLGRGGYTF	TGCAGCGTTGATCTAGGTCGGGGTGGCTACACCTTC